The 29 T cell receptor beta chains below were found in one sample sequenced in a study of T cell clones after liver transplantation. Repertoires were generated with immunoSEQ multiplex PCR, while TCRdb's copy carries only in-frame clones and drops some. The sample contains some 70,000 clones, 80% of which appear only once. The specimen was CD4+ T cells from blood, collected before liver transplant. These receptor sequences come from a human donor who received a liver transplant.

This clone was found a few times. The chain joins TRBV7-9 to TRBJ2-3; D is undetermined. This CDR3 is built from 12 residues. The germline V gene has CDR1 SEHNR and CDR2 FQNEAQ (reference sequence). V was trimmed by 2 bases and J by 12 bases, leaving 12 bases between them. The chain's CDR3 is CASSLSGAAQYF. As DNA, the CDR3 is TGTGCCAGCAGCTTATCCGGCGCCGCCCAGTATTTT.

This chain uses TRBV5-1 with TRBJ2-2; D perhaps matches TRBD2 (5 bases). V was clipped by 2 bases and J by 0 bases, with 8 bases between them. CDR1 is SGHRS and CDR2 is YFSETQ in the germline V gene. The CDR3 length is 15 residues. Written as DNA, the CDR3 is TGCGCCAGCAGCTTAAGCGGTGCGAACACCGGGGAGCTGTTTTTT. Its translation is CASSLSGANTGELFF.

The rearrangement links TRBV10-3 to TRBJ1-1, with 8 bases matching TRBD1. Trimming cost V 5 bases and J 5 bases; bases outside gene matches: 7. CDR3 size: 14 residues. Germline V gene data show CDR1 as ENHRY and CDR2 as SYGVKD. CDR3 nucleotide sequence: TGTGCCATCAGTCCTGGACAGGGACTAACTGAAGCTTTCTTT. It encodes CAISPGQGLTEAFF.

This clone appeared a few times. This rearrangement joins TRBV19 to TRBJ2-1; D might be TRBD2 (6 bases). Germline assignment: CDR1 LNHDA and CDR2 SQIVND (reference sequence). This CDR3 has 17 residues. Trimming took off 0 bases at V and 9 bases at J, with 21 bases between the two ends. CDR3 nucleotide sequence: TGTGCCAGTAGTATAGATCAGGTTGTAGCGGCGCGCGGTGAGCAGTTCTTC. It is translated as CASSIDQVVAARGEQFF.

The chain is built from TRBV11-1 and TRBJ2-6; D is possibly TRBD1 (5 bases). Trimming removed 4 bases from V and 0 bases from J, with 19 bases in between. Germline CDR1 and CDR2: SGHAT and FQDESV (reference sequence). CDR3 length: 19 residues. The CDR3 DNA reads TGTGCCAGCAGCTCCCCCTCAGGGTATCAAGGCTCTGGGGCCAACGTCCTGACTTTC. It codes for CASSSPSGYQGSGANVLTF.

The chain has TRBV28 and TRBJ1-5, with TRBD1 identical over 7 bases. This CDR3 contains 15 residues. The germline gives CDR1 MDHEN, CDR2 SYDVKM. The V gene end was trimmed by 4 bases and the J gene end by 7 bases; junction bases not matched to a gene: 10. The CDR3 region has the DNA TGTGCCAGCAGTTCCCAAACAGGGGCAGGGCAGCCCCAGCATTTT. Encoded protein: CASSSQTGAGQPQHF.

In DNA form, the CDR3 reads TGTGCCAGCTCACCACAGGACAGGGGATATGGCTACACCTTC. Translating it yields CASSPQDRGYGYTF. The V call is TRBV18, the J call TRBJ1-2, with 9 bases fitting TRBD1. Germline V gene lookup returns CDR1 KGHSH and CDR2 LQKENI. V gave up 1 base and J gave up 5 bases; unmatched junction bases: 2. This CDR3 has 14 residues.

CDR3 residues: CASSRNTGSSEAFF. CDR3 nucleotides: TGCGCCAGCAGCCGAAACACAGGTTCCTCTGAAGCTTTCTTT. The chain couples TRBV5-1 to TRBJ1-1, with D possibly matching TRBD1 (5 bases). Germline values: CDR1 SGHRS, CDR2 YFSETQ. V dropped 4 bases and J dropped 6 bases, with 16 bases sitting between them. This CDR3 region has 14 residues.

V and J are TRBV7-8 and TRBJ2-1; D is unresolved. The CDR3 has 14 amino acids. Trimming took off 6 bases at V and 1 base at J, with 10 bases between the two ends. The germline V gene encodes CDR1 SGHVS and CDR2 FQNEAQ. The chain's CDR3 is CASRGLPSYNEQFF. CDR3 DNA sequence: TGTGCCAGCAGGGGCTTGCCGTCCTACAATGAGCAGTTCTTC.

V usage is TRBV2 and J usage is TRBJ1-5, with 11 bases that match TRBD1. The CDR3 spans 14 residues. Unmatched junction bases numbered 5, after V lost 6 bases and J lost 7 bases. CDR1 is SNHLY and CDR2 is FYNNEI in the germline V gene. The CDR3 loop is CASSGTGGEQPQHF. The CDR3 region has the DNA TGTGCCAGCAGCGGGACAGGGGGTGAACAGCCCCAGCATTTT.

The chain combines TRBV5-1 with TRBJ2-3; TRBD1 is a possible D gene (6 bases). Germline V lookup: CDR1 SGHRS, CDR2 YFSETQ. CDR3 length equals 14 residues. The ends were cut back, 4 bases at V and 8 bases at J, with 17 bases in the middle. CDR3 DNA: TGCGCCAGCAGCGTCTCAGGGGCGTCGGGTACGCAGTATTTT. It is translated as CASSVSGASGTQYF.

This rearrangement joins TRBV10-3 to TRBJ2-7; 7 bases map to TRBD2. V was clipped by 0 bases and J by 2 bases; unmatched bases: 1. Germline V gene lookup returns CDR1 ENHRY and CDR2 SYGVKD. CDR3 length equals 14 residues. The CDR3 sequence is CAISESGGTYEQYF. In DNA, the CDR3 is TGTGCCATCAGTGAGTCGGGAGGGACCTACGAGCAGTACTTC.

This clone came up once. This chain joins TRBV9 and TRBJ2-1, with D hard to call. Germline-derived CDR1 and CDR2 are SGDLS and YYNGEE. The CDR3 sequence is 15 residues long. The V end lost 0 bases, the J end lost 2 bases, and 9 bases lay between the germline ends. The CDR3 DNA sequence: TGTGCCAGCAGCGTAGCTGACTCCACCTACAATGAGCAGTTCTTC. It codes for CASSVADSTYNEQFF.

The chain joins TRBV7-2 to TRBJ2-7; TRBD1 matches 9 bases. The germline V gene has CDR1 SGHTA and CDR2 FQGNSA. This CDR3 has 16 amino acids. V shed 1 base and J 7 bases; nucleotides not matched to a gene: 11. This CDR3 reads CASSLGPGTGSVEQYF. The CDR3 coding sequence is TGTGCCAGCAGCTTAGGTCCCGGGACAGGGTCCGTAGAGCAGTACTTC.

The chain is built from TRBV27 and TRBJ2-1; 11 nucleotides align to TRBD2. Trimming removed 5 bases from V and 3 bases from J; junction bases left unmatched: 9. The CDR3 spans 17 residues. CDR1 is MNHEY, CDR2 SMNVEV, per germline (reference sequence). The CDR3 coding sequence is TGTGCCAGCAGTCAAAACCGACTAGCGGGGCTCTACAATGAGCAGTTCTTC. Protein product: CASSQNRLAGLYNEQFF.

The CDR3 loop reads CASSLVFSMNTEAFF. The CDR3 DNA sequence: TGCGCCAGCAGCTTGGTCTTCTCCATGAACACTGAAGCTTTCTTT. The V gene is TRBV5-1, the J gene TRBJ1-1; D remains unclear. V lost 0 bases and J 0 bases, leaving 9 bases between the germline ends. This CDR3 has 15 amino acids. Germline V gene sequence: CDR1 SGHRS, CDR2 YFSETQ.

The V and J genes are TRBV6-6 and TRBJ2-2, with a possible D match to TRBD1 (6 bases). The CDR3 is 14 residues long. The V end lost 7 bases, the J end lost 7 bases, and 16 bases lay between the germline ends. CDR1 and CDR2 (germline): MNHNY, SVGAGI (reference sequence). The CDR3 nucleotides read TGTGCCAGCAAGATTACAGGGCCTGGCGGGGAGCTGTTTTTT. The encoded protein is CASKITGPGGELFF.

The DNA of the CDR3 is TGTGCCAGCAGTGCGTCCCGCGGTAGCGGGAGATCCTACGAGCAGTACTTC. This gives the protein CASSASRGSGRSYEQYF. The chain employs TRBV6-1 and TRBJ2-7; 9 positions match TRBD2. The CDR3 consists of 17 residues. Trimming removed 4 bases from V and 1 base from J; junction bases left unmatched: 11. Germline CDR1 MNHNS, CDR2 SASEGT.

J is TRBJ1-3 and V is TRBV11-3; no clear D gene. V was trimmed by 2 bases and J by 4 bases, leaving 12 bases between them. The CDR3 runs to 15 residues. Per germline, CDR1 SGHNT and CDR2 YENEEA. CDR3 sequence reads: CASSLSDHPGNTIYF. The CDR3 nucleotides are TGTGCCAGCAGCTTATCGGACCATCCGGGAAACACCATATATTTT.

V usage is TRBV19 and J usage is TRBJ2-6; D gene uncertain. CDR1 is LNHDA, CDR2 SQIVND, per germline (reference sequence). V lost 9 bases and J 2 bases, leaving 11 bases between the germline ends. The CDR3 totals 14 residues. The DNA for the CDR3 is TGTGCCAGCATTTCAGGCCCTGGGGCCAACGTCCTGACTTTC. Translation gives CASISGPGANVLTF.

The gene calls are TRBV28 and TRBJ1-5; possibly TRBD1 for D (5 bases). The CDR3 is 17 residues long. Looked up from germline, CDR1 is MDHEN and CDR2 is SYDVKM. The V end lost 1 base, the J end lost 9 bases, and 22 bases lay between the germline ends. The CDR3 sequence is CASSLYTGTLRRGPQHF. The CDR3 bases are TGTGCCAGCAGTTTATATACCGGGACTCTTCGCCGGGGGCCCCAGCATTTT.

This sequence joins TRBV5-1 and TRBJ1-1; TRBD1 matches at 8 bases. This CDR3 has 13 amino acids. The V segment lost 5 bases and the J segment 6 bases; nucleotides outside the gene matches: 6. Germline CDR1 is SGHRS and CDR2 is YFSETQ. DNA of the CDR3: TGCGCCAGCAGTTACAGGGGGAGGGCTGAAGCTTTCTTT. Amino acid sequence: CASSYRGRAEAFF.

The genes are TRBV7-9 and TRBJ1-1; 7 bases match TRBD1. The CDR3 totals 14 residues. CDR1 and CDR2 from the germline V gene are SEHNR and FQNEAQ (reference sequence). After removal of 0 bases from V and 7 bases from J, the junction contained 5 bases not matched to a gene. CDR3 bases: TGTGCCAGCAGCTTAGCCGCAGGGGGAGGTGAAGCTTTCTTT. It is translated as CASSLAAGGGEAFF.

V and J are TRBV30 and TRBJ1-1; D remains ambiguous. Germline CDR1 GTSNPN, CDR2 SVGIG (reference sequence). V was pared by 4 bases and J by 3 bases, with 15 bases between. The CDR3 extends over 14 amino acids. DNA of the CDR3: TGTGCCTGGATAAAAGTCCTCGCGGACACTGAAGCTTTCTTT. Its protein product is CAWIKVLADTEAFF.

The genes are TRBV19 and TRBJ1-2; TRBD1 is a possible D gene (6 bases). The CDR3 runs 14 residues. V lost 3 bases and J 5 bases, leaving 13 bases between the germline ends. The germline gives CDR1 LNHDA, CDR2 SQIVND (reference sequence). The DNA for the CDR3 is TGTGCCAGTAGTATTATCGGACAGACATATGGCTACACCTTC. Protein: CASSIIGQTYGYTF.

This clone was found once. The chain has TRBV1 and TRBJ2-3. TRBV1 represents a pseudogene. The CDR3 spans 12 residues. The CDR3 protein is CTSSQEWNTQYF. The CDR3 bases are TGCACCAGCAGCCAAGAATGGAATACGCAGTATTTT.

V usage is TRBV9 and J usage is TRBJ1-3, with 7 positions matching TRBD1. Losses at the gene ends were 3 bases for V and 0 bases for J; bases not matched to a gene: 6. Germline loops: CDR1 SGDLS, CDR2 YYNGEE. This CDR3 is 16 amino acids long. The CDR3 sequence: CASSAGQVLSGNTIYF. In DNA, the CDR3 is TGTGCCAGCAGCGCAGGACAGGTACTCTCTGGAAACACCATATATTTT. The full variable domain, its missing parts supplied by reference TRBV9 and TRBJ1-3, is DSGVTQTPKHLITATGQRVTLRCSPRSGDLSVYWYQQSLDQGLQFLIQYYNGEERAKGNILERFSAQQFPDLHSELNLSSLELGDSALYFCASSAGQVLSGNTIYFGEGSWLTVV.

The chain carries TRBV19 and TRBJ2-6; TRBD2 aligns across 7 bases. This CDR3 comprises 18 residues. From germline, CDR1 is LNHDA and CDR2 SQIVND (reference sequence). Trimming cost V 1 base and J 2 bases; bases outside gene matches: 8. In DNA, the CDR3 is TGTGCCAGTAGTATAGGATATTGGGGAGGGACTGGGGCCAACGTCCTGACTTTC. Its protein product is CASSIGYWGGTGANVLTF.

This clone showed up just once. V is TRBV19 and J is TRBJ1-1; D unclear. Per the germline V gene, CDR1 is LNHDA and CDR2 is SQIVND (reference sequence). The V and J ends lost 7 bases and 9 bases respectively, with 18 bases between them. CDR3 length: 13 residues. CDR3 coding DNA: TGTGCCAGTAAAGGGCGGACCATGAGTAAAGCTTTCTTT. Its protein product is CASKGRTMSKAFF.